This T cell receptor beta chain was observed in a study of beta chain features in type 1 diabetes. Whole-study context: No patient-donor differences in age, gender, total cells or subset yield. Study results and caveats: For Type 1 diabetes patients, all four CD4+ subsets carried TCRB CDR3s that were moderately but significantly shorter. It was among patients, rather than healthy donors, that naive, central memory and Treg TCRB repertoires appeared more similar. Cells with high TCR expression could be over-represented when cDNA is sequenced.

Cell sorting via CD45RO/CCR7/CD25/CD127/CD95/CD27 was performed to obtain CD4+ naive, central memory, regulatory and stem cell-like memory cells. V gave up 0 bases and J gave up 3 bases, with 14 bases separating them. CDR3 length equals 16 residues. Germline CDR1 and CDR2: SGHDN and FVKESK. What was sequenced were expressed TCRB transcripts, since all of the isolated RNA had been reverse transcribed. Method: immunoSEQ multiplex PCR; TCRdb's copy keeps in-frame clones and lacks some. This repertoire shows about 710,000 clones, more than 13% found once; its top ten account for approximately 0.043%. To note about this clone: Its specificity is unknown.

This chain connects TRBV14 to TRBJ1-1; D is unresolved. Sequencing was carried out using naive CD4+ T cells from blood. This clonotype was sampled from a man in his late teens or twenties with type 1 diabetes. The CDR3 nucleotides are TGTGCCAGCAGCCAAGACATCGGCAGGTCGTACACTGAAGCTTTCTTT. Protein product: CASSQDIGRSYTEAFF.